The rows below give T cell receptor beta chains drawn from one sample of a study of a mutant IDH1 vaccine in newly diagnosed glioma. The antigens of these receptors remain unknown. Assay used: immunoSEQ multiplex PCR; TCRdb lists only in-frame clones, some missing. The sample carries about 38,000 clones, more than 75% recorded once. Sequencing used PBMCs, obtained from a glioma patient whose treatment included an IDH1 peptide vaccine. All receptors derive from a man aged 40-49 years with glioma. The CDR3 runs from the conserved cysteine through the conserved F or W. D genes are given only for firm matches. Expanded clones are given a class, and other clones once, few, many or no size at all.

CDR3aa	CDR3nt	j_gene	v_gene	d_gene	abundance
CASSRSSLGTTAGELFF	TGTGCCAGCAGCCGATCCTCCTTGGGAACGACCGCCGGGGAGCTGTTTTTT	TRBJ2-2	TRBV5-4	.	.
CARRGEKLFF	TGTGCCCGGCGGGGAGAAAAACTGTTTTTT	TRBJ1-4	TRBV21-1	.	.
CASSWGAGTGIEQYF	TGCGCCAGCAGCTGGGGGGCCGGGACAGGGATCGAGCAGTACTTC	TRBJ2-7	TRBV5-1	TRBD1	.
CAWSNGGGNSPLHF	TGTGCCTGGAGTAACGGGGGAGGGAATTCACCCCTCCACTTT	TRBJ1-6	TRBV30	.	.
CAWSVGRPGSDTQYF	TGTGCCTGGAGCGTGGGGAGACCTGGGTCAGATACGCAGTATTTT	TRBJ2-3	TRBV30	.	.
CASSPSSRGREYEQYF	TGTGCCAGCAGCCCCTCTTCCAGGGGGCGCGAGTACGAGCAGTACTTC	TRBJ2-7	TRBV7-9	TRBD1	.
CASSPRGDGYTF	TGTGCCAGCTCACCAAGGGGAGACGGCTACACCTTC	TRBJ1-2	TRBV18	.	few
CASSPTDSSNQPQHF	TGTGCCAGCAGCCCCACGGACAGTAGCAATCAGCCCCAGCATTTT	TRBJ1-5	TRBV7-9	.	.
CASSLRTGTTYEQYF	TGCGCCAGCAGCTTAAGAACCGGGACCACCTACGAGCAGTACTTC	TRBJ2-7	TRBV5-1	.	.
CASSGHRNNEQFF	TGCGCCAGCAGTGGTCACCGAAACAATGAGCAGTTCTTC	TRBJ2-1	TRBV10-1	.	.
CSVTGLNTEAFF	TGCAGCGTCACAGGGTTGAACACTGAAGCTTTCTTT	TRBJ1-1	TRBV29-1	.	.
CASSLAPAGTNEKLFF	TGTGCCAGCAGCTTAGCCCCAGCCGGTACTAATGAAAAACTGTTTTTT	TRBJ1-4	TRBV11-2	.	few
CASSLNQPQHF	TGTGCCAGCAGTCTTAATCAGCCCCAGCATTTT	TRBJ1-5	TRBV2	.	.
CASSAFLASTTGELFF	TGTGCCAGCAGTGCGTTCTTAGCTAGCACCACCGGGGAGCTGTTTTTT	TRBJ2-2	TRBV6-4	.	.